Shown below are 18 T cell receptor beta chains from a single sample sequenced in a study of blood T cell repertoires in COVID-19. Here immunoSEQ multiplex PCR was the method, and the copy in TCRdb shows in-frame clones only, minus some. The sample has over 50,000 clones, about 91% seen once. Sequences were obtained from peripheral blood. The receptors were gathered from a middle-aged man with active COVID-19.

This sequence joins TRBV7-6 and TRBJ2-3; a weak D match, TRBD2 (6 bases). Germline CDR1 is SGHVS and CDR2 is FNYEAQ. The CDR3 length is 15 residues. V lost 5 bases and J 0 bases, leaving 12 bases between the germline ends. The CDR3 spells CASSLYGGSTDTQYF. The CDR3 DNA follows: TGTGCCAGCAGCCTCTATGGGGGGAGCACAGATACGCAGTATTTT.

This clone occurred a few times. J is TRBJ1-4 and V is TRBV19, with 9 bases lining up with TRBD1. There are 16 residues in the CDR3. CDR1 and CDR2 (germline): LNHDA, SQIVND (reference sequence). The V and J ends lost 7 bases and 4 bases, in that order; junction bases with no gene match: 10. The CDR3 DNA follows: TGTGCCAGTAAGGACAGGGGCGGACCTTATAATGAAAAACTGTTTTTT. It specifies CASKDRGGPYNEKLFF.

The CDR3 nucleotides read TGTGCCAGCAGTCTGACAGGGGGCACTGAAGCTTTCTTT. Residues: CASSLTGGTEAFF. The genes are TRBV25-1 and TRBJ1-1, with 9 bases lining up with TRBD1. The CDR3 is made up of 13 amino acids. Germline CDR1 is MGHDK and CDR2 is SYGVNS. Losses at the gene ends were 5 bases for V and 4 bases for J; bases not matched to a gene: 2.

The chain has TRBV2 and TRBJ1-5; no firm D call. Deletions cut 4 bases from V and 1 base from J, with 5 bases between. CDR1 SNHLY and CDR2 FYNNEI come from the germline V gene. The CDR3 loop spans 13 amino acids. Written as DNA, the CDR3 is TGTGCCAGCAGTGCGGGGAGCAATCAGCCCCAGCATTTT. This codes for CASSAGSNQPQHF.

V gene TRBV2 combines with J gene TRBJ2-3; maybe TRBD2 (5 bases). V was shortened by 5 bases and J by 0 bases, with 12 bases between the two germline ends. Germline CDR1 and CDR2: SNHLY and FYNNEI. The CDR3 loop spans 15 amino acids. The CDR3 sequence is CASSRGLYSTDTQYF. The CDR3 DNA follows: TGTGCCAGCAGTCGCGGGCTTTACAGCACAGATACGCAGTATTTT.

The CDR3 DNA reads as TGTGCCAGCAGCTTGACAGCGGGGGCGAACACCGGGGAGCTGTTTTTT. It codes for CASSLTAGANTGELFF. The genes are TRBV7-7 and TRBJ2-2; 8 nucleotides line up with TRBD2. Germline CDR1 SSHAT, CDR2 FNYEAQ (reference sequence). The CDR3 is 16 amino acids. Unmatched junction bases numbered 3, after V lost 3 bases and J lost 0 bases.

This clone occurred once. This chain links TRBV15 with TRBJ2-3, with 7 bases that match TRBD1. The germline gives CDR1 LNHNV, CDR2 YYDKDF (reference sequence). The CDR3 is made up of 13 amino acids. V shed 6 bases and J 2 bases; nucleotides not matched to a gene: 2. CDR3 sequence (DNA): TGTGCCACCAGACAGGGGTACACAGATACGCAGTATTTT. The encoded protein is CATRQGYTDTQYF.

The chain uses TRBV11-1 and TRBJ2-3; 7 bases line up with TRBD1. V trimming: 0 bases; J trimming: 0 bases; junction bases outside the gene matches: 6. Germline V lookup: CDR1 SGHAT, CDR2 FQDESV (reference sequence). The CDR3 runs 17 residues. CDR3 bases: TGTGCCAGCAGCTTAGCTGGGACAGTAGCTAGCACAGATACGCAGTATTTT. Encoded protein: CASSLAGTVASTDTQYF.

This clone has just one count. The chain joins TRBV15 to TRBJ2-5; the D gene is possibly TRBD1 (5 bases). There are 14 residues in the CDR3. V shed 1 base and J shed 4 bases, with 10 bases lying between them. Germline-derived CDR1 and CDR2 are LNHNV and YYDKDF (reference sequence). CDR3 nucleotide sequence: TGTGCCACCAGCAGAGCCAGGGCCGGAGAGACCCAGTACTTC. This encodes CATSRARAGETQYF.

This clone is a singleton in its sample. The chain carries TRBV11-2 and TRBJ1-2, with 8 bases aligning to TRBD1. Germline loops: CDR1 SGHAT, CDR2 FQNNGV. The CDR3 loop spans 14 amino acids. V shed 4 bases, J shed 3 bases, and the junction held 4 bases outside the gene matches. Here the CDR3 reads CASSYRTGYYGYTF. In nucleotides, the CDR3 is TGTGCCAGCAGCTACCGGACAGGGTACTATGGCTACACCTTC.

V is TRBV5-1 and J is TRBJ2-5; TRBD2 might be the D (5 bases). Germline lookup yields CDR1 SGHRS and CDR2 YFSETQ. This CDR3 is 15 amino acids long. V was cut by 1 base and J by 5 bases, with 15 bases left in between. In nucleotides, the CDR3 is TGCGCCAGCAGCTTGAACGGGATAAAGAGCGAGACCCAGTACTTC. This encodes CASSLNGIKSETQYF.

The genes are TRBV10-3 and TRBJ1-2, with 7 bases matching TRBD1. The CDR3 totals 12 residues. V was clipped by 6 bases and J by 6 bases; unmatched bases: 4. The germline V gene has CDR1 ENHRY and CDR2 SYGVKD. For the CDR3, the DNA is TGTGCCATCAGCAGGGACAGTAATGGCTACACCTTC. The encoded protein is CAISRDSNGYTF.

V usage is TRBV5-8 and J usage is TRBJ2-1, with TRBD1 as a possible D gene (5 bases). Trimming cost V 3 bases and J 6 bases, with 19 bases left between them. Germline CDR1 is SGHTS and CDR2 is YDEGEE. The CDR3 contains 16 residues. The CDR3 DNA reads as TGTGCCAGCAGCTCAGGGTTCAACTTCGGTGGCAATGAGCAGTTCTTC. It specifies CASSSGFNFGGNEQFF.

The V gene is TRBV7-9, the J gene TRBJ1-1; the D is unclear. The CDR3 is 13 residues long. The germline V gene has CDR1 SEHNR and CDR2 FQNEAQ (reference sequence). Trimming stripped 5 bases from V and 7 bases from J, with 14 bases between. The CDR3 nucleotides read TGTGCCAGCAGCATAGAGGGTCGGGGTGAAGCTTTCTTT. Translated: CASSIEGRGEAFF. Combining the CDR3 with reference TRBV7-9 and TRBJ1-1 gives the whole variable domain DTGVSQNPRHKITKRGQNVTFRCDPISEHNRLYWYRQTLGQGPEFLTYFQNEAQLEKSRLLSDRFSAERPKGSFSTLEIQRTEQGDSAMYLCASSIEGRGEAFFGQGTRLTVV.

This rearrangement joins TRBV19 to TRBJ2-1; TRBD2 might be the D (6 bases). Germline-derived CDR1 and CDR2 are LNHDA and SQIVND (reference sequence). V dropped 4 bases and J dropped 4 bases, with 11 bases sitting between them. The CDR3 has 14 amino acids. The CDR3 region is CASSTRDSYNEQFF. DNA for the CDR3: TGTGCCAGTAGTACCCGGGACTCGTACAATGAGCAGTTCTTC.

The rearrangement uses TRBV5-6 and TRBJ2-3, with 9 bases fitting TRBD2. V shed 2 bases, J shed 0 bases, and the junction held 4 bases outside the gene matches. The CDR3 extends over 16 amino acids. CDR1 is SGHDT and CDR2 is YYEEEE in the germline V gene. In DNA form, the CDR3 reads TGTGCCAGCAGCTTTTTAAGCGGGGGGAGCACAGATACGCAGTATTTT. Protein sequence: CASSFLSGGSTDTQYF.

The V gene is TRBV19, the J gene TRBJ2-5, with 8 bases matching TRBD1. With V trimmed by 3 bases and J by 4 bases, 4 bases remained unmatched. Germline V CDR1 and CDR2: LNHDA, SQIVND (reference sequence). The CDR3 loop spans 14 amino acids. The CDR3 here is CASSMRQGRETQYF. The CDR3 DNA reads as TGTGCCAGTAGTATGAGACAGGGGCGAGAGACCCAGTACTTC.

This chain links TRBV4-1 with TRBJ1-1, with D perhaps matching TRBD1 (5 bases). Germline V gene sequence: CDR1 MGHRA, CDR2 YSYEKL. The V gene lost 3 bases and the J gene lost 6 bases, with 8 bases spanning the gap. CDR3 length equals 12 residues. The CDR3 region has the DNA TGCGCCAGCAGCCAGCGGGGGGCTGAAGCTTTCTTT. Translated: CASSQRGAEAFF.